This T cell receptor beta chain emerged from a study of blood T cell repertoires in COVID-19. Study context: Samples came from the United States, Italy and Spain, spanning acute and convalescent COVID-19. PBMCs, B-cell-depleted T cells, or T cells provided the cDNA or gDNA that made up the material.

Original processing methods: Amplification with reference gene primers provided the estimates of nucleated cell counts. TCRdb's table, derived via immunoSEQ multiplex PCR, lists solely in-frame clones and lacks some. V and J calls and clone size are those listed in that table; D and trimming were worked out from the DNA. Here the sample spans 140,000 to 150,000 clones, over 60% being singletons. Germline loops: CDR1 MNHEY, CDR2 SVGEGT. Trimming at V came to 1 base and at J to 6 bases, leaving 7 bases not matched to a gene. The CDR3 runs to 16 residues. V usage is TRBV6-2 or TRBV6-3 and J usage is TRBJ2-3; 10 bases line up with TRBD2. Sequencing input: peripheral blood. The receptor comes from a man aged 50 or older with acute or convalescent COVID-19. The CDR3: CASSYFLAGVEDTQYF. The CDR3 region has the DNA TGTGCCAGCAGTTACTTTCTAGCGGGGGTCGAGGATACGCAGTATTTT.